This TCR beta chain was sequenced in a study of cytomegalovirus exposure and HLA in healthy donors. The PCR had 60 Vbeta and 13 Jbeta primers. Some clones are missing from TCRdb's copy, which holds only in-frame ones; the method was immunoSEQ multiplex PCR. This table has roughly 99,000 clones, roughly 80% appearing once. The sample taken for sequencing was PBMCs. The TCR originated in a man aged 60 to 75 in good health and CMV-seropositive.

In DNA, the CDR3 is TGTGCCAGCAGCTCTTCGGACAGGGGGCGGCGAAGAGAGTACTTC. Encoded protein: CASSSSDRGRRREYF. The chain uses TRBV7-9 and TRBJ2-7; 11 bases match TRBD1. Germline values: CDR1 SEHNR, CDR2 FQNEAQ (reference sequence). The CDR3 covers 15 residues. Trimming removed 4 bases from V and 11 bases from J; junction bases left unmatched: 13.